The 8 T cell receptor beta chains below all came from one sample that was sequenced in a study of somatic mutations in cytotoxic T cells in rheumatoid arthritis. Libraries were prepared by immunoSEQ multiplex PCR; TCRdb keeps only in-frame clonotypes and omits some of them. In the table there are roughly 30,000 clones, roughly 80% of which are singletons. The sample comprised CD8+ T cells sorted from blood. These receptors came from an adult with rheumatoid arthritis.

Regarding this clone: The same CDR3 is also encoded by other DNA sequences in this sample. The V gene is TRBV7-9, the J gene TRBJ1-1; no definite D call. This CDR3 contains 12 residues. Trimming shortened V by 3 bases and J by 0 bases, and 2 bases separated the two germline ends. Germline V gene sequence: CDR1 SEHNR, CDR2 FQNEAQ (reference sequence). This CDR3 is CASSLVNTEAFF. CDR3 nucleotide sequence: TGTGCCAGCAGCTTGGTGAACACTGAAGCTTTCTTT.

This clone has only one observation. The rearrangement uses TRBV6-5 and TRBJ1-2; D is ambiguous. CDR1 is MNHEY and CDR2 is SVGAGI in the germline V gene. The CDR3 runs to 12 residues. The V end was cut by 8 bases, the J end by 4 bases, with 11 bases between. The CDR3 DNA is TGTGCCAGCGGGAAAGACATCTATGGCTACACCTTC. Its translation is CASGKDIYGYTF.

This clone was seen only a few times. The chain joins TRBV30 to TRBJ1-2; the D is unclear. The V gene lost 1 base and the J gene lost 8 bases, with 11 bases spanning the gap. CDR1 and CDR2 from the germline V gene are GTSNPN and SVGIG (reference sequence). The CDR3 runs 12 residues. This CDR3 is CAWSARDRGYTF. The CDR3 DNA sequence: TGTGCCTGGAGTGCTAGAGATCGGGGCTACACCTTC. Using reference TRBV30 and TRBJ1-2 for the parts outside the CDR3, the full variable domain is SQTIHQWPATLVQPVGSPLSLECTVEGTSNPNLYWYRQAAGRGLQLLFYSVGIGQISSEVPQNLSASRPQDRQFILSSKKLLLSDSGFYLCAWSARDRGYTFGSGTRLTVV.

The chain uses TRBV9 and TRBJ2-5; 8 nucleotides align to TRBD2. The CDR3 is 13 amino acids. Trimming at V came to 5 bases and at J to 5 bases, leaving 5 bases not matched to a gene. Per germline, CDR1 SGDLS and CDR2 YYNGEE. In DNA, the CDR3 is TGTGCCAGCAGTGCCGGGGGGGCGGAGACCCAGTACTTC. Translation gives CASSAGGAETQYF.

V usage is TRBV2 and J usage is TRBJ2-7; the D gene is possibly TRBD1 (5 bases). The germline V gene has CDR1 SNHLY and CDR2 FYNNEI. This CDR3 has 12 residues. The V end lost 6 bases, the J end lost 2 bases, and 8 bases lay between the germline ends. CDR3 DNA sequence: TGTGCCAGCAGGACAGTAACCTACGAGCAGTACTTC. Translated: CASRTVTYEQYF.

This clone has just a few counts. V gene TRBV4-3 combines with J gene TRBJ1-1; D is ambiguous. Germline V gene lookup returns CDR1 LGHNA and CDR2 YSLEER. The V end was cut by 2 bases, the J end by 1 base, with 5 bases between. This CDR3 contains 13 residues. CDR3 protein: CASSQTGNTEAFF. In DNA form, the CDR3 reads TGCGCCAGCAGCCAAACGGGGAACACTGAAGCTTTCTTT.

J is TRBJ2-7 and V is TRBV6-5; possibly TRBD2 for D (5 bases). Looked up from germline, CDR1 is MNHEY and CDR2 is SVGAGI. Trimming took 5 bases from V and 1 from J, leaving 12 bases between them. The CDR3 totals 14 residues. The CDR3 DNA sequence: TGTGCCAGCAGTGGACTCAAATTATCCTACGAGCAGTACTTC. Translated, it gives CASSGLKLSYEQYF.

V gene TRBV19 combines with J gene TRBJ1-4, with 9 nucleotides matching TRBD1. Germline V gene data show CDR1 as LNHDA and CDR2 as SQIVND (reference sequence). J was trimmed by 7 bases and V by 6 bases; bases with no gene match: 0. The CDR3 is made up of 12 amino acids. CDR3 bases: TGTGCCAGTAGGACAGGGGGTGAAAAACTGTTTTTT. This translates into CASRTGGEKLFF.